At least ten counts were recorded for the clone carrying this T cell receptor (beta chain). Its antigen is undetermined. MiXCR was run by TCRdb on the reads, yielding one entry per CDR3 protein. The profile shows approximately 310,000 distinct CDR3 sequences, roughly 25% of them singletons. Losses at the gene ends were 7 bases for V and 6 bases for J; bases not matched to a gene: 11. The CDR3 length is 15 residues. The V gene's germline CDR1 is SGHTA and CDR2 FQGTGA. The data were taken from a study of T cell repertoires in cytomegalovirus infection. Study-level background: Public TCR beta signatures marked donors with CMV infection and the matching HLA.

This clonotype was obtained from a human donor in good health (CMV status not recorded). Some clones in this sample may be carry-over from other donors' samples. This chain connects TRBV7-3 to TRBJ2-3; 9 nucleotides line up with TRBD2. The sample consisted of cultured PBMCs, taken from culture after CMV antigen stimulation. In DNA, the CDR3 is TGTGCCAGCAAAAAGTTAGCGGGAGAGTCCGATACGCAGTATTTT. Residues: CASKKLAGESDTQYF. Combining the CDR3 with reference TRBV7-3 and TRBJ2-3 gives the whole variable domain GAGVSQTPSNKVTEKGKYVELRCDPISGHTALYWYRQSLGQGPEFLIYFQGTGAADDSGLPNDRFFAVRPEGSVSTLKIQRTERGDSAVYLCASKKLAGESDTQYFGPGTRLTVL.